Presented here are 10 T cell receptor beta chains from one specimen sequenced in a study of T cells in Graves' hyperthyroidism and ophthalmopathy. Amplified regions were TCR beta CDR3 sequences from RNA transcripts. The HTBI primer set drove a first-round RT-PCR of the TCR CDR3. TCRdb re-called the multiplex PCR reads with MiXCR, one entry per CDR3 protein. The repertoire has some 760,000 distinct CDR3 sequences, around 13% of them found once; the top ten carry approximately 10%. Material: blood. These receptors were collected from a woman in her late teens or twenties with Graves' hyperthyroidism.

This clonotype was detected ten times or more. This chain joins TRBV11-2 and TRBJ2-5; D tentatively reads TRBD1 or TRBD2 (6 bases each). Trimming took off 8 bases at V and 3 bases at J, with 16 bases between the two ends. Germline lookup yields CDR1 SGHAT and CDR2 FQNNGV. CDR3 size: 14 residues. CDR3 amino acids: CASVEGGREETQYF. The CDR3 DNA is TGTGCCAGCGTTGAGGGGGGACGCGAAGAGACCCAGTACTTC.

This clonotype has more than one count but fewer than ten. CDR3 loop: CASSLRQEGTQYF. CDR3 nucleotides: TGTGCCAGCAGTTTAAGACAGGAGGGGACCCAGTACTTC. This sequence joins TRBV27 and TRBJ2-5, with D perhaps given as TRBD1 or TRBD2 (6 bases each). Germline V gives CDR1 MNHEY, CDR2 SMNVEV (reference sequence). The length of the CDR3 is 13 residues. The V end lost 2 bases, the J end lost 7 bases, and 11 bases lay between the germline ends.

The V call is TRBV20-1, the J call TRBJ2-2; D remains ambiguous. In germline, CDR1 is DFQATT, CDR2 SNEGSKA (reference sequence). CDR3 length: 14 residues. V was shortened by 0 bases and J by 2 bases, with 7 bases between the two germline ends. The CDR3 region has the DNA TGCAGTGCTAGAGATCTTGGTAACACCGGGGAGCTGTTTTTT. Protein product: CSARDLGNTGELFF.

J is TRBJ1-6 and V is TRBV27; maybe TRBD1 (6 bases). This CDR3 comprises 16 residues. Germline CDR1 and CDR2: MNHEY and SMNVEV (reference sequence). Trimming took 5 bases from V and 6 from J, leaving 17 bases between them. DNA of the CDR3: TGTGCCAGCAGTCCGTCGGGGGCCTTGGGTAATTCACCCCTCCACTTT. This sequence encodes CASSPSGALGNSPLHF.

This clonotype was counted many times. The chain joins TRBV30 to TRBJ1-1; 7 nucleotides agree with TRBD1. The V gene end was trimmed by 5 bases and the J gene end by 11 bases; junction bases not matched to a gene: 14. The CDR3 loop spans 13 amino acids. Germline loops: CDR1 GTSNPN, CDR2 SVGIG (reference sequence). In DNA form, the CDR3 reads TGTGCCTGGCTAAGGACAGGAGACCCTGGGGCTTTCTTT. Encoded protein: CAWLRTGDPGAFF.

The rearrangement links TRBV27 to TRBJ2-1; TRBD2 agrees at 12 bases. Trimming removed 1 base from V and 6 bases from J; junction bases left unmatched: 7. The germline CDR1 and CDR2 sequences are MNHEY and SMNVEV (reference sequence). CDR3 length equals 17 residues. The CDR3 DNA follows: TGTGCCAGCAGTTTATTCTCCGTGACTAGCGGGAGCAATGAGCAGTTCTTC. Protein: CASSLFSVTSGSNEQFF.

This clonotype has more than one count but fewer than ten. The chain couples TRBV13 to TRBJ1-4; 8 nucleotides agree with TRBD1. This CDR3 contains 12 residues. The V gene's germline CDR1 is PRHDT and CDR2 FYEKMQ (reference sequence). Germline trimming cut 5 bases from V and 11 bases from J; bases unmatched to any gene: 4. The CDR3 loop is CASSQGQGKLFF. CDR3 nucleotides: TGTGCCAGCAGCCAAGGACAGGGTAAACTGTTTTTT.

This clonotype turned up a few times. The chain couples TRBV12-5 to TRBJ2-1, with TRBD1 matching 9 bases. The V and J ends lost 5 bases and 9 bases, in that order; junction bases with no gene match: 14. The CDR3 is made up of 16 amino acids. The germline V gene encodes CDR1 LGHNT and CDR2 FRNRAP. Written as DNA, the CDR3 is TGTGCTAGTGGTAGATACAGGGGGCAAGATAAAGGTGAGCAGTTCTTC. The encoded protein is CASGRYRGQDKGEQFF.

The chain uses TRBV20-1 and TRBJ2-1, with 15 nucleotides matching TRBD2. J gave up 8 bases and V 3 bases, and 5 bases lay outside the gene matches. The germline gives CDR1 DFQATT, CDR2 SNEGSKA (reference sequence). The length of the CDR3 is 15 residues. The CDR3: CSASGLAGGRHEQFF. The CDR3, as DNA: TGCAGTGCTAGCGGACTAGCGGGAGGGAGGCATGAGCAGTTCTTC.

This rearrangement joins TRBV30 to TRBJ2-5; D is possibly TRBD2 (7 bases). Germline CDR1 reads GTSNPN; CDR2 reads SVGIG (reference sequence). The CDR3 is 15 residues long. V was clipped by 3 bases and J by 7 bases, with 21 bases between them. This chain's CDR3 is CAWRASGTSGGTQYF. CDR3 DNA: TGTGCCTGGAGGGCCTCTGGGACATCGGGGGGGACCCAGTACTTC.